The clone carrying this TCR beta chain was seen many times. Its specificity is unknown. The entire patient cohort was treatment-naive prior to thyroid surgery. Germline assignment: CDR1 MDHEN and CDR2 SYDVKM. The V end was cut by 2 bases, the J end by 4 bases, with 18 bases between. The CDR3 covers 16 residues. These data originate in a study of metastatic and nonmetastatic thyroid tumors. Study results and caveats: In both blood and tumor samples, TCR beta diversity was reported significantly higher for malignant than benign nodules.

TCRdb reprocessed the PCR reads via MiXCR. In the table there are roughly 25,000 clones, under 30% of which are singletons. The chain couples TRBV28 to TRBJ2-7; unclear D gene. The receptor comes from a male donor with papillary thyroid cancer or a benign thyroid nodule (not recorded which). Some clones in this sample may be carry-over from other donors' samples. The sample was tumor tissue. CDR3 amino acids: CASSLVIGLVSYEQYF. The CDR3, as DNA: TGTGCCAGCAGTTTAGTCATCGGCCTAGTATCTTACGAGCAGTACTTC.